This entry concerns a single TCR beta chain. This sample is drawn from a study of shared clonotypes between healthy human individuals. Study summary: Each donor's CD4 naive and CD4 memory cells filled three plates apiece, CD8 naive two, and CD8 memory one.

Caucasian adults living in Nashville, Tennessee, provided all samples. V lost 1 base to trimming and J lost 2 bases; unmatched junction nucleotides: 1. The CDR3 is 16 residues long. CDR1 SGHRS and CDR2 YFSETQ come from the germline V gene. Here immunoSEQ multiplex PCR was the method, and the copy in TCRdb shows in-frame clones only, minus some. The sample consists of approximately 1.1 million clones, about four fifths of them appearing once. Sample: memory CD4+ T cells from PBMCs. This sample's subset: CD45RA-negative fraction. The rearrangement links TRBV5-1 to TRBJ2-7; TRBD2 matches at 15 bases. The clonotype comes from a man younger than 35 in good health. Some clones in this sample may be carry-over from other donors' samples. The CDR3 nucleotides are TGCGCCAGCAGCTTGAGGACTAGCGGGAGGGCCTACGAGCAGTACTTC. Translating gives CASSLRTSGRAYEQYF. The full variable domain, with the rest looked up from reference TRBV5-1 and TRBJ2-7, is KAGVTQTPRYLIKTRGQQVTLSCSPISGHRSVSWYQQTPGQGLQFLFEYFSETQRNKGNFPGRFSGRQFSNSRSEMNVSTLELGDSALYLCASSLRTSGRAYEQYFGPGTRLTVT.